This T cell receptor (beta chain) was identified in a study of blood T cell repertoires in COVID-19 (dated by TCRdb to 2020 to 2022). Context from the whole study: Samples covering the acute and convalescent phases of COVID-19 were provided by collaborators in the United States, Italy and Spain. The material from the prospective study consisted of cDNA or gDNA derived from T cells, B-cell-depleted T cells, or PBMCs. Deeply sampled blood TCRbeta repertoires from subjects exposed to, actively infected with, or recovered from COVID-19 were included in the dataset. The repertoires were made available in a free public database intended to serve as a resource for research on the immune response to SARS-CoV-2. Samples came from the ongoing ImmuneRACE study (first 160 participants) plus 1,254 subjects from 6 global collaborators. Sample metadata almost always included a de-identified subject ID, COVID-19 status, age in years and sex. Where available, HLA class I and class II types were obtained from metadata supplied by the sample provider rather than from assay-based typing. The study at large found these results: The quantity of clinical and demographic metadata differed by source and by participant and was supplied without curation.

TCRbeta CDR3 regions were amplified from genomic DNA by means of the immunoSEQ Assay, a bias-controlled multiplex PCR. The authors processed their data as follows. The number of nucleated cells in each sample was estimated from the amplification of reference gene primers within the assay. To quantify the absolute abundance of each unique TCRbeta CDR3 rearrangement, sequence reads were collapsed and filtered. For each sample, productive Simpson clonality was calculated as the square root of Simpson's diversity index over productive rearrangements. Imported from immuneACCESS, the table was reduced by TCRdb to in-frame sequences with V and J called. These copies leave out some clones; in studies compared against another copy, an unresolved V gene accounts for under half, and the cause of the remainder is not known. D and trimming come from the DNA, and the V and J calls and clone size come from that table. Present in this sample are 250,000 or so clones, about 93% of which were seen just once. Together, the top ten hold more than 0.8% of the sample.

At one collaborating source in Seattle, patients were enrolled during active infection and were followed longitudinally through the course of disease. Collaborating institutions collected whole blood in K2EDTA tubes following their own protocols. For TCRbeta analysis, collaborators shipped samples as frozen whole blood, isolated PBMCs, or DNA extracted from either of those sample types. Concerning this clone itself: The target of this receptor is not known. Per-base qualities were not stored, and no clone one base away is much larger.

Trimming leaves V shorter by 5 bases and J shorter by 7 bases, with the junction holding 12 bases beyond the gene matches. The CDR1 and CDR2 encoded by the germline V gene are SGHVS and FNYEAQ. The CDR3 runs 17 amino acids, cysteine and phenylalanine included. Only the CDR3 portion is preserved as DNA: 51 bases, with reading frame beginning at the first base. The sample consisted of peripheral blood. The chain links TRBV7-6 with TRBJ1-6; TRBD1 matches 9 bases in the middle. This receptor was identified in a man younger than 45 with COVID-19, enrolled during active disease. The DNA reads as follows: TGTGCCAGCAGCGGCGTGCCGGGACAGGGTTTCAATTCACCCCTCCACTTT. Protein translation: CASSGVPGQGFNSPLHF.